This T cell receptor beta chain comes out of a study of T-cell memory formation after mild COVID-19. Study as a whole: Largely donor-specific sequence clusters came from two donors.

V lost 9 bases to trimming and J lost 8 bases, with 16 bases between them. This CDR3 is 13 amino acids long. The germline CDR1 and CDR2 sequences are MGHDK and SYGVNS. This clonotype was seen a handful of times. 5'RACE primed at constant segments yielded TCR alpha and TCR beta cDNA libraries bearing sample barcodes and UMIs. TCRdb analysed the 5' RACE reads with MiXCR anew, one entry per CDR3 protein. In the table there are 140,000 to 150,000 distinct CDR3 sequences, about 23% of which are singletons. The clonotype was recovered from an adult woman who had mild COVID-19 (a few samples of this study predate the infection). Cell type and time point are not known. Sequencing input: PBMCs or a T cell subset sorted from them (not recorded which). V gene TRBV25-1 combines with J gene TRBJ1-4; D is unresolved. The CDR3 DNA reads as TGTGCCAGTTACTCCGGGGTGGGCGAAAAACTGTTTTTT. Translated: CASYSGVGEKLFF.